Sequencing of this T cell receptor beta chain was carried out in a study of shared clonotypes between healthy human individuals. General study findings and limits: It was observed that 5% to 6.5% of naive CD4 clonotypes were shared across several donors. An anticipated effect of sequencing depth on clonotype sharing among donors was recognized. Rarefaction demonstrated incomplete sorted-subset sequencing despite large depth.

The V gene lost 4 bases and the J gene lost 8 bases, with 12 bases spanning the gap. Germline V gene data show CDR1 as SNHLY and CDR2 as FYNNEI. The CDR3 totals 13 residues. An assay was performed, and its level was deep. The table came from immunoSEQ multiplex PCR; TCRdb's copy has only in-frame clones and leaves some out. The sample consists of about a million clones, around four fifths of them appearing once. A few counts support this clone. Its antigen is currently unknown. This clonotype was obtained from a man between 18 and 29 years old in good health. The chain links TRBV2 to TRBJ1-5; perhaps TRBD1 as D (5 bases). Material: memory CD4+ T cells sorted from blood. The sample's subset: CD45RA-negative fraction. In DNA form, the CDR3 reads TGTGCCAGCAGTGGGGACCAGGGAAAGCCCCAGCATTTT. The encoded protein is CASSGDQGKPQHF.